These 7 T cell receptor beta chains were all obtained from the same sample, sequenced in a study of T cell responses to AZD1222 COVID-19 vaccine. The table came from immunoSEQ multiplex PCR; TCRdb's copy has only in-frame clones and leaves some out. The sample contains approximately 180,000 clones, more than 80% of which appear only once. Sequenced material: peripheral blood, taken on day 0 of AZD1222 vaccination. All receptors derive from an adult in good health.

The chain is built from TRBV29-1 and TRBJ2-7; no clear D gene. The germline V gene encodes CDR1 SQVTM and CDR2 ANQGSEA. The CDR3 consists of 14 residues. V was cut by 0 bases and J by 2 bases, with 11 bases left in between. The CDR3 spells CSVEEGTPPYEQYF. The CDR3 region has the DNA TGCAGCGTTGAAGAAGGAACACCTCCCTACGAGCAGTACTTC.

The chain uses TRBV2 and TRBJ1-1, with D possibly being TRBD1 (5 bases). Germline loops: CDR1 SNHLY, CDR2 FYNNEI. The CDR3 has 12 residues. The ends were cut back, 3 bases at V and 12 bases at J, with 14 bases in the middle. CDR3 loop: CASSDFRAGTFF. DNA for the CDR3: TGTGCCAGCAGTGATTTCAGGGCGGGTACTTTCTTT.

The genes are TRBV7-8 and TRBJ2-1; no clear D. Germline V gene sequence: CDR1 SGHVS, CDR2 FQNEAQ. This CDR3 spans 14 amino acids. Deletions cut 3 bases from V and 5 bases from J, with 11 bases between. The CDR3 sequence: CASSLQGRNNEQFF. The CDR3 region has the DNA TGTGCCAGCAGCTTGCAAGGACGGAACAATGAGCAGTTCTTC.

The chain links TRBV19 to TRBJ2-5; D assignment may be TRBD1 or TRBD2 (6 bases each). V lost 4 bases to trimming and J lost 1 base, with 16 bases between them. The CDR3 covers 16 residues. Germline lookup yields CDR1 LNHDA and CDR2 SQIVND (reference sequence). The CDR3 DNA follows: TGTGCCAGTAGTAGCGCCGGGACGGGGGCCCAAGAGACCCAGTACTTC. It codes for CASSSAGTGAQETQYF. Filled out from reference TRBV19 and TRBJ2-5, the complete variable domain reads DGGITQSPKYLFRKEGQNVTLSCEQNLNHDAMYWYRQDPGQGLRLIYYSQIVNDFQKGDIAEGYSVSREKKESFPLTVTSAQKNPTAFYLCASSSAGTGAQETQYFGPGTRLLVL.

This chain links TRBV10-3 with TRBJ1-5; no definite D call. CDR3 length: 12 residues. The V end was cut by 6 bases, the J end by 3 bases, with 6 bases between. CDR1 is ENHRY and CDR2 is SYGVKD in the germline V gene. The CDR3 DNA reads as TGTGCCATCAGCGGGTCCAATCAGCCCCAGCATTTT. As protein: CAISGSNQPQHF.

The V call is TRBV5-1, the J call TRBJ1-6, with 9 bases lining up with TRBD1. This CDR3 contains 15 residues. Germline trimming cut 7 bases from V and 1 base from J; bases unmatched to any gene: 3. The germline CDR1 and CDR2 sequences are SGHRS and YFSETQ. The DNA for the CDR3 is TGCGCCAGCGGGACAGGGATGTCCTATAATTCACCCCTCCACTTT. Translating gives CASGTGMSYNSPLHF. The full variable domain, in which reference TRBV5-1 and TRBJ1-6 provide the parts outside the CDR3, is KAGVTQTPRYLIKTRGQQVTLSCSPISGHRSVSWYQQTPGQGLQFLFEYFSETQRNKGNFPGRFSGRQFSNSRSEMNVSTLELGDSALYLCASGTGMSYNSPLHFGNGTRLTVT.

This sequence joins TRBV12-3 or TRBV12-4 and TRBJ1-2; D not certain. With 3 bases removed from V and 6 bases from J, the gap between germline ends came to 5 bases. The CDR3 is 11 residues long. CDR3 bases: TGTGCCAGCAGTTTTGGGCATGGCTACACCTTC. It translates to CASSFGHGYTF.